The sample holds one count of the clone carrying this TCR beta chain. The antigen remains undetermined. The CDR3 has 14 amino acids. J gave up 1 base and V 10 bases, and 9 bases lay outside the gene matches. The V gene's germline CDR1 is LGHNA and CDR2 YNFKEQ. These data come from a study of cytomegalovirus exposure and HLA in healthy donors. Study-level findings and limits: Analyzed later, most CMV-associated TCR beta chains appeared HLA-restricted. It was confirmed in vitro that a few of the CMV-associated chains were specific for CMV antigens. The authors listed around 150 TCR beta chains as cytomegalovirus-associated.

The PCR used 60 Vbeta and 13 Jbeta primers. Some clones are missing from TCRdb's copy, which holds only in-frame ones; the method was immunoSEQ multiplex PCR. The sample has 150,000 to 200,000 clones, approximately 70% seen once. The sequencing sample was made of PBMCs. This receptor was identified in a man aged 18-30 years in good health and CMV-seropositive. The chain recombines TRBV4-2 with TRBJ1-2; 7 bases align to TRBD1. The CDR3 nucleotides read TGTGCCACCACGCAGGGGGACCGTAACTATGGCTACACCTTC. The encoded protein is CATTQGDRNYGYTF.